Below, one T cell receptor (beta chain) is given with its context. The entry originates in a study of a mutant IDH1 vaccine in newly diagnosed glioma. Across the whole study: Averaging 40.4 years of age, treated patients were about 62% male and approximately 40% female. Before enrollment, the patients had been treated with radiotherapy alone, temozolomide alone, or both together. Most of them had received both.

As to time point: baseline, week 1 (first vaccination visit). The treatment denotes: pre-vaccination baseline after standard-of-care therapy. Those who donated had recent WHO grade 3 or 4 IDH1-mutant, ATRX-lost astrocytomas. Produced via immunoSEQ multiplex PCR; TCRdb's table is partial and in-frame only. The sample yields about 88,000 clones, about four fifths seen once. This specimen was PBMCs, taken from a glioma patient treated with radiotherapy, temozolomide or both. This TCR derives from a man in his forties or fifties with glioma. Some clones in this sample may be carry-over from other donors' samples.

CDR3 coding DNA: TGTGCCAGCAATGATCCGCATGAGCAGTTCTTC. It translates to CASNDPHEQFF. The chain is built from TRBV25-1 and TRBJ2-1; D is unresolved. V gave up 7 bases and J gave up 8 bases, with 9 bases separating them. CDR1 and CDR2 from the germline V gene are MGHDK and SYGVNS. CDR3 size: 11 residues.